One and the same sample provided the 27 T cell receptor beta chains below, sequenced in a study of neurological immune-mediated disorders. TCRdb analysed the 5' RACE reads with MiXCR anew, one entry per CDR3 protein. In the table there are 40,000 or so distinct CDR3 sequences, 2.5% of which are singletons. The specimen was PBMCs. The receptors come from a man aged 25-40 years with multiple sclerosis.

This clonotype was counted many times. The chain carries TRBV20-1 and TRBJ1-1; D ambiguous. Germline V gives CDR1 DFQATT, CDR2 SNEGSKA (reference sequence). V was pared by 4 bases and J by 1 base, with 16 bases between. The CDR3 length is 15 residues. CDR3 sequence: CSATDQPTANTEAFF. CDR3 sequence (DNA): TGCAGTGCTACCGATCAACCCACGGCGAACACTGAAGCTTTCTTT.

This clonotype was counted between two and nine times. CDR3 nucleotides: TGTGCCAGCAGTTACCTGGGCGAACAGTACTTC. Protein: CASSYLGEQYF. The gene calls are TRBV6-5 and TRBJ2-7; D is unclear. The CDR3 extends over 11 amino acids. V lost 2 bases to trimming and J lost 10 bases, with 9 bases between them. Germline CDR1 is MNHEY and CDR2 is SVGAGI.

This chain joins TRBV9 and TRBJ2-7, with 7 nucleotides matching TRBD2. Per germline, CDR1 SGDLS and CDR2 YYNGEE. The ends lost 5 bases at V and 2 bases at J; junction bases unmatched: 7. The CDR3 contains 14 residues. The CDR3 region has the DNA TGTGCCAGCAGTCCCCGGGACTACCCCTACGAGCAGTACTTC. Protein sequence: CASSPRDYPYEQYF.

This clonotype was detected many times. The chain employs TRBV20-1 and TRBJ2-5; no firm D call. CDR3 length: 13 residues. Trimming left V 6 bases short and J 1 base short, with 12 bases between. CDR1 and CDR2 (germline): DFQATT, SNEGSKA (reference sequence). This chain's CDR3 is CSAADYVQETQYF. DNA of the CDR3: TGCAGTGCCGCGGATTACGTCCAAGAGACCCAGTACTTC.

Worth noting for this clonotype: A read error is possible here, since a much larger clone lies one base away. The chain combines TRBV2 with TRBJ1-1; TRBD1 aligns across 7 bases. The CDR3 consists of 13 residues. CDR1 SNHLY and CDR2 FYNNEI come from the germline V gene. V shed 6 bases, J shed 6 bases, and the junction held 7 bases outside the gene matches. The CDR3 nucleotides are TGTGCCAGCAGGGACAGGCACGGAGCTGAAGCTTTCTTT. It translates to CASRDRHGAEAFF.

This clonotype was recorded at least ten times. V and J are TRBV20-1 and TRBJ2-4, with 8 bases aligning to TRBD2. This CDR3 region has 15 residues. V lost 0 bases, J lost 8 bases, and 9 bases stayed unmatched. Germline CDR1 reads DFQATT; CDR2 reads SNEGSKA (reference sequence). Here the CDR3 DNA reads TGCAGTGCTAGAGATACGGGGAGCGGGAGAGACATTCAGTACTTC. Its translation is CSARDTGSGRDIQYF.

This clonotype has at least ten counts. The chain employs TRBV10-3 and TRBJ1-6; 10 nucleotides match TRBD1. The CDR3 is 16 residues long. Germline V gene sequence: CDR1 ENHRY, CDR2 SYGVKD. V was clipped by 2 bases and J by 8 bases; unmatched bases: 6. The CDR3 loop is CAISESGTGAYSPLHF. In DNA, the CDR3 is TGTGCCATCAGTGAGAGTGGGACAGGGGCTTATTCACCCCTCCACTTT.

This clonotype has a count of ten or more. The chain uses TRBV12-3 or TRBV12-4 and TRBJ1-5; TRBD1 might be the D (6 bases). V shed 6 bases and J shed 5 bases, with 14 bases lying between them. The CDR3 length is 14 residues. CDR3 in DNA: TGTGCCAGCAGCCGCCGGACAGATCATCAGCCCCAGCATTTT. Translating gives CASSRRTDHQPQHF.

This clonotype was seen at least ten times. The J gene is TRBJ2-2, the V gene TRBV6-5, with TRBD1 matching 10 bases. The V and J ends lost 6 bases and 0 bases, in that order; junction bases with no gene match: 7. Germline values: CDR1 MNHEY, CDR2 SVGAGI. CDR3 length equals 17 residues. CDR3 in DNA: TGTGCCAGCAGGTCCCCGGGACAGGGGACGAACACCGGGGAGCTGTTTTTT. Encoded protein: CASRSPGQGTNTGELFF.

With regard to this clonotype: Being one base from a much bigger clone, this may be a read error. A read error is likely, as this CDR3 ends without the conserved phenylalanine or tryptophan. The chain has TRBV9 and TRBJ1-1, with D hard to call. The germline V gene has CDR1 SGDLS and CDR2 YYNGEE. V lost 2 bases to trimming and J lost 5 bases, with 10 bases between them. The CDR3 totals 13 residues. The CDR3 is CASSVARGTEAFV. The CDR3 DNA follows: TGTGCCAGCAGCGTCGCCCGGGGAACTGAAGCTTTCGTT.

This clonotype was detected many times. V gene TRBV3-1 combines with J gene TRBJ2-5, with 8 bases fitting TRBD2. Germline CDR1 and CDR2: LGHDT and YNNKEL (reference sequence). Trimming cost V 5 bases and J 5 bases; bases outside gene matches: 19. The CDR3 totals 18 residues. The CDR3 sequence: CASSGRLAGSRSRETQYF. CDR3 nucleotides: TGTGCCAGCAGCGGGCGGCTAGCGGGCTCCCGGAGCCGTGAGACCCAGTACTTC.

There are a few counts of this clonotype. V usage is TRBV6-5 and J usage is TRBJ2-7; D is possibly TRBD1 (6 bases). CDR3 length: 14 amino acids. The V end was cut by 0 bases, the J end by 3 bases, with 9 bases between. In germline, CDR1 is MNHEY, CDR2 SVGAGI. The CDR3 DNA reads TGTGCCAGCAGTTACTCTCAGGGGCGCTACGAGCAGTACTTC. It yields the protein CASSYSQGRYEQYF.

The sample holds many counts of this clonotype. This chain uses TRBV29-1 with TRBJ2-3, with D maybe TRBD1 (7 bases). V was trimmed by 7 bases and J by 2 bases, leaving 16 bases between them. CDR1 is SQVTM, CDR2 ANQGSEA, per germline. CDR3 size: 14 residues. The CDR3 coding sequence is TGCAGCGCCCAGGGGGGAAGTTCCACAGATACGCAGTATTTT. This gives the protein CSAQGGSSTDTQYF.

This clonotype has only a few counts. The chain links TRBV6-5 to TRBJ2-7; 7 positions agree with TRBD1. CDR3 length: 13 residues. The germline V gene has CDR1 MNHEY and CDR2 SVGAGI. The J segment lost 0 bases and the V segment lost 6 bases, leaving 2 bases of the junction unmatched. The CDR3 region has the DNA TGTGCCAGCAGCCGACAGGGCTCCTACGAGCAGTACTTC. Encoded protein: CASSRQGSYEQYF.

The sample holds many counts of this clonotype. V gene TRBV20-1 combines with J gene TRBJ2-1; 11 nucleotides line up with TRBD2. Per the germline V gene, CDR1 is DFQATT and CDR2 is SNEGSKA (reference sequence). With V trimmed by 1 base and J by 3 bases, 2 bases remained unmatched. The CDR3 has 15 residues. CDR3 region: CSARGGTSGYNEQFF. The DNA of the CDR3 is TGCAGTGCTAGAGGCGGGACTAGCGGCTACAATGAGCAGTTCTTC.

There are many counts of this clonotype. V is TRBV5-5 and J is TRBJ2-7, with D uncertain. The V end was cut by 3 bases, the J end by 7 bases, with 20 bases between. The CDR3 length is 15 residues. The germline V gene encodes CDR1 SGHKS and CDR2 YYEKEE (reference sequence). The CDR3: CASSWGWSRTGEQYF. The CDR3 nucleotides are TGTGCCAGCAGCTGGGGTTGGAGTAGGACCGGGGAGCAGTACTTC. The full variable domain, in which reference TRBV5-5 and TRBJ2-7 provide the parts outside the CDR3, is DAGVTQSPTHLIKTRGQQVTLRCSPISGHKSVSWYQQVLGQGPQFIFQYYEKEERGRGNFPDRFSARQFPNYSSELNVNALLLGDSALYLCASSWGWSRTGEQYFGPGTRLTVT.

This clonotype was picked up a small number of times. The CDR3 ends on some other residue instead of the conserved phenylalanine or tryptophan, so this is likely a read error. The chain couples TRBV12-3 or TRBV12-4 to TRBJ1-2, with no clear D. The V gene lost 5 bases and the J gene lost 8 bases, with 12 bases spanning the gap. The CDR3 is 12 amino acids. The CDR3 nucleotides read TGTGCCAGCAGTGGCCGAGGAGAAGGCTACACCTGC. Residues: CASSGRGEGYTC.

This clonotype was seen at least ten times. J is TRBJ1-1 and V is TRBV12-3 or TRBV12-4, with D perhaps TRBD1 (6 bases). The ends were cut back, 5 bases at V and 4 bases at J, with 14 bases in the middle. This CDR3 is built from 14 residues. The CDR3 bases are TGTGCCAGCAGTACAGGGATGGGCCTCACTGAAGCTTTCTTT. Translating gives CASSTGMGLTEAFF.

The CDR3: CSVEVGLHTDTQYF. CDR3 nucleotide sequence: TGCAGCGTTGAAGTAGGACTTCACACAGATACGCAGTATTTT. The rearrangement links TRBV29-1 to TRBJ2-3, with a tentative D call TRBD2 (5 bases). This CDR3 is built from 14 residues. Germline V lookup: CDR1 SQVTM, CDR2 ANQGSEA. V was shortened by 1 base and J by 2 bases, with 10 bases between the two germline ends.

The sample holds many counts of this clonotype. The V gene is TRBV5-5, the J gene TRBJ1-2; D call uncertain. CDR3 length: 17 residues. The germline V gene encodes CDR1 SGHKS and CDR2 YYEKEE (reference sequence). V lost 4 bases to trimming and J lost 2 bases, with 21 bases between them. In DNA form, the CDR3 reads TGTGCCAGCAGCACCAGTTTCGGGAGGGCTGCCAACTATGGCTACACCTTC. Translating it yields CASSTSFGRAANYGYTF.

Ten or more counts support this clonotype. The V gene is TRBV20-1, the J gene TRBJ2-7; the D gene is possibly TRBD1 (5 bases). V lost 0 bases and J 0 bases, leaving 6 bases between the germline ends. Germline CDR1 DFQATT, CDR2 SNEGSKA (reference sequence). This CDR3 contains 13 residues. In DNA form, the CDR3 reads TGCAGTGCTAGAGACAGGGTCTCCTACGAGCAGTACTTC. Translated, it gives CSARDRVSYEQYF.

At least ten counts were recorded for this clonotype. The J gene is TRBJ1-2, the V gene TRBV9, with 8 bases identical to TRBD1. The CDR3 extends over 13 amino acids. CDR1 is SGDLS, CDR2 YYNGEE, per germline. Trimming took 4 bases from V and 13 from J; bases not matched to a gene: 12. CDR3 loop: CASSPGPVTGATF. CDR3 sequence (DNA): TGTGCCAGCAGCCCCGGTCCCGTGACAGGGGCCACCTTC.

This clonotype was counted at least ten times. The CDR3 DNA is TGCAGTGCTAGACTCACCAGGGGTGGCTATGGCTACACCTTC. Translation gives CSARLTRGGYGYTF. The chain is built from TRBV20-1 and TRBJ1-2; TRBD1 might be the D (6 bases). The CDR3 has 14 residues. V was cut by 2 bases and J by 4 bases, with 14 bases left in between. Germline V gene sequence: CDR1 DFQATT, CDR2 SNEGSKA (reference sequence).

The table lists this clonotype with many counts. J is TRBJ2-3 and V is TRBV5-1; D may be TRBD1 or TRBD2 (6 bases each). Germline V CDR1 and CDR2: SGHRS, YFSETQ. Trimming removed 3 bases from V and 2 bases from J, with 7 bases in between. The CDR3 spans 13 residues. The CDR3 loop is CASSSGATDTQYF. As DNA, the CDR3 is TGCGCCAGCAGCTCGGGGGCCACAGATACGCAGTATTTT.

This clonotype was counted at least ten times. The V call is TRBV6-5, the J call TRBJ1-1; no reliable D call. Germline CDR1 is MNHEY and CDR2 is SVGAGI. The CDR3 runs to 14 residues. V was pared by 0 bases and J by 1 base, with 6 bases between. CDR3: CASSYSQGNTEAFF. The CDR3, as DNA: TGTGCCAGCAGTTACTCACAAGGGAACACTGAAGCTTTCTTT.

This clonotype was recorded at least ten times. This chain connects TRBV10-3 to TRBJ1-6; tentatively, D is TRBD1 (5 bases). Germline V CDR1 and CDR2: ENHRY, SYGVKD. This CDR3 comprises 13 residues. V was shortened by 3 bases and J by 10 bases, with 10 bases between the two germline ends. The CDR3: CAISDRAGSPLHF. The CDR3 bases are TGTGCCATCAGTGACAGGGCCGGGTCACCCCTCCACTTT.

This clonotype was detected many times. V gene TRBV5-5 combines with J gene TRBJ2-2, with a weak D call TRBD2 (6 bases). Germline lookup yields CDR1 SGHKS and CDR2 YYEKEE (reference sequence). The CDR3 sequence is 14 residues long. Between the trimmed V and J ends, which lost 1 base and 4 bases, there was a span of 8 bases. This chain's CDR3 is CASSLTSITGELFF. The CDR3 DNA follows: TGTGCCAGCAGCTTGACTAGCATCACCGGGGAGCTGTTTTTT.